A selection of T cell receptor beta chains follows, all from one sample in a study of blood T cells in healthy people across ages. MiXCR, applied by TCRdb to the 5' RACE reads, yields one record per CDR3 protein. The repertoire has 2 million or so distinct CDR3 sequences, roughly 49% of them found once; the top ten carry 2% to 2.5%. Sequenced material: blood. These receptors were collected from a woman in her thirties or forties in good health. CDR3s include the opening cysteine and the closing phenylalanine or tryptophan. Each record gives: D gene, V gene, J gene, clone size, CDR3 protein, CDR3 DNA. A D gene is named only where the DNA matches it firmly. Clone size, where shown, is once, few, many, or a class for clones that have expanded.

-,TRBV28,TRBJ2-5,-,CASGTTWDEQYF,TGTGCCAGCGGTACGACTTGGGATGAGCAGTACTTC
-,TRBV2,TRBJ2-1,-,CASDGNEQFF,TGTGCCAGCGATGGCAATGAGCAGTTCTTC
TRBD2,TRBV7-3,TRBJ2-3,-,CASSLPLAGGDTDTQYF,TGTGCCAGCAGCTTACCCCTAGCGGGGGGTGATACAGATACGCAGTATTTT
TRBD2,TRBV6-4,TRBJ2-7,few,CASSDGLADEQYF,TGTGCCAGCAGTGACGGACTAGCGGACGAGCAGTACTTC
TRBD2,TRBV7-2,TRBJ2-1,many,CASSLGGGTYNEQFF,TGTGCCAGCAGCTTGGGCGGGGGAACTTACAATGAGCAGTTCTTC
TRBD2,TRBV6-4,TRBJ2-1,-,CASSGPSGGGSYNEQFF,TGTGCCAGCAGTGGCCCCTCTGGCGGGGGCTCCTACAATGAGCAGTTCTTC
-,TRBV6-1,TRBJ1-1,-,CASSETARVWTEAFF,TGTGCCAGCAGTGAAACGGCCAGGGTTTGGACTGAAGCTTTCTTT
TRBD1,TRBV6-5,TRBJ1-2,-,CASNPTGKINYGYTF,TGTGCCAGCAACCCGACAGGGAAAATTAACTATGGCTACACCTTC
-,TRBV18,TRBJ2-7,-,CASSPSQPPYEQYF,TGTGCCAGCTCACCATCACAGCCCCCCTACGAGCAGTACTTC
TRBD2,TRBV28,TRBJ2-7,-,CASSLSGLAGGYEQYF,TGTGCCAGCAGTTTATCGGGACTAGCGGGGGGATACGAGCAGTACTTC
-,TRBV27,TRBJ2-3,-,CASSLSKGRVSTDTQYF,TGTGCCAGCAGTTTATCGAAGGGCAGGGTTAGTACAGATACGCAGTATTTT
TRBD1,TRBV5-1,TRBJ2-7,few,CASSVDREIYEQYF,TGCGCCAGCAGCGTTGACAGGGAGATCTACGAGCAGTACTTC
TRBD1,TRBV4-1,TRBJ2-1,-,CASSPRNRPGQGDNEQFF,TGCGCCAGCAGCCCTAGAAACAGACCGGGACAGGGGGACAATGAGCAGTTCTTC
-,TRBV7-2,TRBJ1-5,few,CASSVYNQPQHF,TGTGCCAGCAGCGTGTACAATCAGCCCCAGCATTTT
-,TRBV9,TRBJ2-6,-,CASSVSRAGANVLTF,TGTGCCAGCAGCGTCAGTCGCGCTGGGGCCAACGTCCTGACTTTC
-,TRBV9,TRBJ2-6,-,CASSVIGTASGANVLTF,TGTGCCAGCAGCGTAATTGGCACGGCGTCTGGGGCCAACGTCCTGACTTTC
TRBD1,TRBV6-2/TRBV6-3,TRBJ2-1,few,CASSPDRGRSYNEQFF,TGTGCCAGCAGCCCTGACAGGGGCCGGTCCTACAATGAGCAGTTCTTC
TRBD1,TRBV27,TRBJ2-1,-,CASRVLDRGDGEQFF,TGTGCCAGTCGGGTCTTAGACAGGGGAGACGGTGAGCAGTTCTTC
TRBD2,TRBV20-1,TRBJ2-3,-,CSAKEERGRGTQYF,TGCAGTGCTAAGGAGGAGCGGGGGAGAGGCACGCAGTATTTT
-,TRBV7-9,TRBJ2-1,few,CASSFVKGNGNEQFF,TGTGCCAGCAGCTTCGTCAAGGGGAACGGGAATGAGCAGTTCTTC
TRBD1,TRBV4-3,TRBJ2-1,-,CASSPNRGLAYNEQFF,TGCGCCAGCAGCCCAAACAGGGGATTAGCCTACAATGAGCAGTTCTTC
-,TRBV6-2/TRBV6-3,TRBJ2-3,-,CASSYFSGKDTQYF,TGTGCCAGCAGTTACTTTTCGGGGAAGGATACGCAGTATTTT
-,TRBV4-1,TRBJ1-2,-,CASSRQDSSNYGYTF,TGCGCCAGCAGCCGACAGGACAGCAGTAACTATGGCTACACCTTC
-,TRBV20-1,TRBJ1-2,many,CSARGDVDYGYTF,TGCAGTGCTCGAGGAGATGTGGACTATGGCTACACCTTC
TRBD2,TRBV6-2/TRBV6-3,TRBJ2-3,-,CASSYRTSGGEPTTDTQYF,TGTGCCAGCAGTTACCGGACTAGCGGGGGAGAACCCACCACAGATACGCAGTATTTT
TRBD2,TRBV6-5,TRBJ2-1,-,CATWTSGNNEQFF,TGTGCCACCTGGACTAGCGGAAACAATGAGCAGTTCTTC
-,TRBV13,TRBJ2-7,-,CATNSGAVYEQYF,TGTGCCACAAACTCCGGGGCCGTCTACGAGCAGTACTTC
TRBD2,TRBV20-1,TRBJ2-3,-,CSASMSGGAEDTQYF,TGCAGTGCAAGTATGAGCGGGGGGGCAGAGGATACGCAGTATTTT
-,TRBV7-2,TRBJ1-6,-,CASSLQGRQGPLHF,TGTGCCAGCAGCCTACAGGGAAGGCAGGGGCCCCTCCACTTT
TRBD2,TRBV7-2,TRBJ2-1,few,CASSSMGLAGYNEQFF,TGTGCCAGCAGCTCGATGGGACTAGCGGGCTACAATGAGCAGTTCTTC
TRBD1,TRBV29-1,TRBJ1-1,few,CSVRDRGATEAFF,TGCAGCGTACGGGACAGGGGTGCCACTGAAGCTTTCTTT
-,TRBV20-1,TRBJ1-4,few,CSARVGEKLFF,TGCAGTGCTAGAGTTGGAGAAAAACTGTTTTTT
TRBD1,TRBV20-1,TRBJ1-5,-,CSARVTGTSNQPQHF,TGCAGTGCTAGGGTGACAGGGACTAGCAATCAGCCCCAGCATTTT
TRBD2,TRBV4-2,TRBJ2-4,-,CASSQGGGGVKNIQYF,TGTGCCAGCAGTCAAGGTGGCGGGGGGGTCAAAAACATTCAGTACTTC
TRBD1,TRBV9,TRBJ1-2,few,CASSGGGTGSYGYTF,TGTGCCAGCAGCGGTGGTGGGACAGGATCCTATGGCTACACCTTC
TRBD2,TRBV29-1,TRBJ2-1,-,CSGRGTSGSVDEQFF,TGCAGCGGGAGAGGTACTAGCGGGAGTGTCGATGAGCAGTTCTTC
TRBD1,TRBV20-1,TRBJ1-2,-,CSARTGRGLYGYTF,TGCAGTGCTAGAACGGGAAGGGGGCTATATGGCTACACCTTC
TRBD2,TRBV5-1,TRBJ2-7,-,CASSLGRGVHEQYF,TGCGCCAGCAGCTTGGGCCGGGGGGTCCACGAGCAGTACTTC
TRBD1,TRBV7-2,TRBJ1-5,-,CASSASGGSQPQHF,TGTGCCAGCAGCGCCTCAGGGGGCTCCCAGCCCCAGCATTTT
-,TRBV12-3/TRBV12-4,TRBJ2-1,-,CASSFPTGVLHNEQFF,TGTGCCAGCAGCTTTCCTACGGGGGTCTTGCACAATGAGCAGTTCTTC
-,TRBV7-2,TRBJ2-7,few,CASSRGPGAYEQYF,TGTGCCAGCAGCCGCGGGCCGGGGGCCTACGAGCAGTACTTC
-,TRBV4-1,TRBJ2-1,-,CASSQTPGEYNEQFF,TGCGCCAGCAGCCAAACCCCGGGGGAATACAATGAGCAGTTCTTC
-,TRBV6-6,TRBJ1-5,-,CASTPRPGGHQPQHF,TGTGCCAGCACCCCCCGCCCGGGAGGGCATCAGCCCCAGCATTTT
-,TRBV6-6,TRBJ2-7,few,CASRPHRDLDYEQYF,TGTGCCAGCAGACCCCACAGGGACTTAGATTACGAGCAGTACTTC
-,TRBV7-9,TRBJ1-2,-,CASSSSRVRGYTF,TGTGCCAGCAGCTCCAGCAGGGTGCGAGGCTACACCTTC
TRBD2,TRBV5-5,TRBJ2-5,few,CASSLALGRLAGRGETQYF,TGTGCCAGCAGCTTGGCTTTGGGGAGACTAGCGGGGAGAGGAGAGACCCAGTACTTC
-,TRBV4-2,TRBJ1-4,-,CASSQEGQSLMKKLFF,TGTGCCAGCAGCCAAGAGGGGCAGAGTCTGATGAAAAAGCTGTTTTTT